These T cell receptor beta chains were read from a single sample in a study of blood T cell repertoires in COVID-19. Sequenced by immunoSEQ multiplex PCR; TCRdb stores in-frame clones only, minus some. The repertoire holds fewer than 100,000 clones, with over 75% as singletons. Material: peripheral blood. All receptors derive from a man aged 50-60 years with acute or convalescent COVID-19. Both conserved end residues are part of each CDR3. Fields, in order: J gene, V gene, clone size, D gene, CDR3 protein, CDR3 DNA. The D gene is left open where the match is weak. Clone size, where shown, is once, few, many, or a class for clones that have expanded.

j_gene: TRBJ2-2
v_gene: TRBV9
abundance: .
d_gene: .
CDR3aa: CASSPSGAGELFF
CDR3nt: TGTGCCAGCAGCCCGTCAGGGGCCGGGGAGCTGTTTTTT

j_gene: TRBJ1-1
v_gene: TRBV6-5
abundance: .
d_gene: .
CDR3aa: CASSYLSPRRNTEAFF
CDR3nt: TGTGCCAGCAGTTACTTATCACCCAGGCGGAACACTGAAGCTTTCTTT

j_gene: TRBJ1-5
v_gene: TRBV19
abundance: few
d_gene: .
CDR3aa: CASSTTGSNQPQHF
CDR3nt: TGTGCCAGTAGTACCACAGGGTCCAATCAGCCCCAGCATTTT

j_gene: TRBJ2-1
v_gene: TRBV7-9
abundance: .
d_gene: .
CDR3aa: CASSFGGGIEQFF
CDR3nt: TGTGCCAGCAGCTTCGGGGGAGGTATTGAGCAGTTCTTC

j_gene: TRBJ1-1
v_gene: TRBV7-2
abundance: .
d_gene: .
CDR3aa: CASSLELLGLTTEAFF
CDR3nt: TGTGCCAGCAGCTTAGAGTTGCTGGGCCTCACCACTGAAGCTTTCTTT

j_gene: TRBJ2-1
v_gene: TRBV2
abundance: few
d_gene: TRBD2
CDR3aa: CASSPLRGGDLYNEQFF
CDR3nt: TGTGCCAGCAGTCCCCTCCGGGGGGGGGACCTATACAATGAGCAGTTCTTC

j_gene: TRBJ2-1
v_gene: TRBV19
abundance: .
d_gene: TRBD2
CDR3aa: CASSIDHGGRSNEQFF
CDR3nt: TGTGCCAGTAGTATAGATCACGGCGGGAGGTCCAATGAGCAGTTCTTC

j_gene: TRBJ1-2
v_gene: TRBV18
abundance: .
d_gene: TRBD1
CDR3aa: CASSPGLGQADYGYTF
CDR3nt: TGTGCCAGCTCACCCGGTCTCGGACAGGCAGACTATGGCTACACCTTC

j_gene: TRBJ1-5
v_gene: TRBV5-8
abundance: .
d_gene: .
CDR3aa: CASSLNLNQPQHF
CDR3nt: TGTGCCAGCAGCCTCAACCTAAATCAGCCCCAGCATTTT

j_gene: TRBJ2-5
v_gene: TRBV5-4
abundance: .
d_gene: TRBD2
CDR3aa: CASSLAGVVETQYF
CDR3nt: TGTGCCAGCAGCTTAGCGGGAGTTGTTGAGACCCAGTACTTC

j_gene: TRBJ2-7
v_gene: TRBV24-1
abundance: .
d_gene: .
CDR3aa: CAIEGAGRPYEQYF
CDR3nt: TGTGCCATCGAGGGTGCAGGGAGGCCCTACGAGCAGTACTTC

j_gene: TRBJ1-2
v_gene: TRBV5-4
abundance: .
d_gene: .
CDR3aa: CASSLKELGYTF
CDR3nt: TGTGCCAGCAGCTTGAAGGAGTTGGGCTACACCTTC

j_gene: TRBJ2-1
v_gene: TRBV19
abundance: once
d_gene: TRBD1
CDR3aa: CASSMGDSPYNEQFF
CDR3nt: TGTGCCAGTAGTATGGGGGACAGCCCCTACAATGAGCAGTTCTTC

j_gene: TRBJ2-2
v_gene: TRBV10-3
abundance: once
d_gene: TRBD2
CDR3aa: CAIEAGERSNTGELFF
CDR3nt: TGTGCCATCGAAGCGGGGGAGAGATCGAACACCGGGGAGCTGTTTTTT

j_gene: TRBJ1-3
v_gene: TRBV9
abundance: .
d_gene: TRBD1
CDR3aa: CASSVTGGINTIYF
CDR3nt: TGTGCCAGCAGCGTAACAGGGGGCATAAACACCATATATTTT

j_gene: TRBJ1-5
v_gene: TRBV18
abundance: .
d_gene: TRBD1
CDR3aa: CASSGQGVLGQPQHF
CDR3nt: TGTGCCAGCTCAGGACAGGGGGTTTTAGGTCAGCCCCAGCATTTT

j_gene: TRBJ1-6
v_gene: TRBV6-5
abundance: .
d_gene: .
CDR3aa: CASSPPGGGSPLHF
CDR3nt: TGTGCCAGCAGCCCCCCCGGGGGTGGCTCACCCCTCCACTTT

j_gene: TRBJ2-7
v_gene: TRBV7-2
abundance: .
d_gene: .
CDR3aa: CASSLSSGGRREQYF
CDR3nt: TGTGCCAGCAGCTTAAGTTCCGGGGGGCGGCGAGAGCAGTACTTC

j_gene: TRBJ2-1
v_gene: TRBV19
abundance: .
d_gene: TRBD2
CDR3aa: CASSTDRLAGGYNEQFF
CDR3nt: TGTGCCAGTAGTACCGATCGACTAGCGGGAGGTTACAATGAGCAGTTCTTC

j_gene: TRBJ2-1
v_gene: TRBV9
abundance: .
d_gene: TRBD2
CDR3aa: CASSVGGTSGDNEQFF
CDR3nt: TGTGCCAGCAGCGTAGGGGGGACTAGCGGAGACAATGAGCAGTTCTTC

j_gene: TRBJ1-4
v_gene: TRBV21-1
abundance: .
d_gene: .
CDR3aa: CAQGSGLEKLFF
CDR3nt: TGTGCCCAGGGCAGCGGGTTGGAAAAACTGTTTTTT

j_gene: TRBJ1-5
v_gene: TRBV28
abundance: .
d_gene: .
CDR3aa: CASSFYQGNQPQHF
CDR3nt: TGTGCCAGCAGTTTTTATCAGGGCAATCAGCCCCAGCATTTT

j_gene: TRBJ2-1
v_gene: TRBV7-2
abundance: .
d_gene: .
CDR3aa: CASSLLNEQFF
CDR3nt: TGTGCCAGCAGCTTACTCAATGAGCAGTTCTTC

j_gene: TRBJ1-5
v_gene: TRBV19
abundance: .
d_gene: TRBD1
CDR3aa: CASNPAPGTGGGQPQHF
CDR3nt: TGTGCCAGTAACCCCGCCCCCGGGACAGGGGGCGGTCAGCCCCAGCATTTT

j_gene: TRBJ1-3
v_gene: TRBV3-1/TRBV3-2
abundance: once
d_gene: TRBD1
CDR3aa: CASSPTGGSGNTIYF
CDR3nt: TGTGCCAGCAGCCCTACAGGGGGCTCTGGAAACACCATATATTTT

j_gene: TRBJ2-2
v_gene: TRBV7-2
abundance: .
d_gene: .
CDR3aa: CASSFLSRGVTGELFF
CDR3nt: TGTGCCAGCAGCTTCCTCTCCAGGGGAGTTACCGGGGAGCTGTTTTTT

j_gene: TRBJ1-1
v_gene: TRBV28
abundance: few
d_gene: .
CDR3aa: CASSFQVRTEAFF
CDR3nt: TGTGCCAGCAGTTTCCAGGTTCGCACTGAAGCTTTCTTT

j_gene: TRBJ1-6
v_gene: TRBV11-2
abundance: .
d_gene: .
CDR3aa: CASSPTWGDSPLHF
CDR3nt: TGTGCCAGCAGCCCCACCTGGGGGGACTCACCCCTCCACTTT

j_gene: TRBJ1-2
v_gene: TRBV6-2/TRBV6-3
abundance: few
d_gene: TRBD1
CDR3aa: CASSTPGQTNGYTF
CDR3nt: TGTGCCAGCAGTACCCCGGGACAGACGAATGGCTACACCTTC

j_gene: TRBJ2-1
v_gene: TRBV24-1
abundance: .
d_gene: TRBD2
CDR3aa: CASSGGARNEQFF
CDR3nt: TGTGCCAGTAGCGGGGGGGCACGGAATGAGCAGTTCTTC

j_gene: TRBJ1-3
v_gene: TRBV4-1
abundance: .
d_gene: TRBD1
CDR3aa: CASSRRDRDFGNTIYF
CDR3nt: TGCGCCAGCAGCCGCCGGGACAGGGATTTTGGAAACACCATATATTTT